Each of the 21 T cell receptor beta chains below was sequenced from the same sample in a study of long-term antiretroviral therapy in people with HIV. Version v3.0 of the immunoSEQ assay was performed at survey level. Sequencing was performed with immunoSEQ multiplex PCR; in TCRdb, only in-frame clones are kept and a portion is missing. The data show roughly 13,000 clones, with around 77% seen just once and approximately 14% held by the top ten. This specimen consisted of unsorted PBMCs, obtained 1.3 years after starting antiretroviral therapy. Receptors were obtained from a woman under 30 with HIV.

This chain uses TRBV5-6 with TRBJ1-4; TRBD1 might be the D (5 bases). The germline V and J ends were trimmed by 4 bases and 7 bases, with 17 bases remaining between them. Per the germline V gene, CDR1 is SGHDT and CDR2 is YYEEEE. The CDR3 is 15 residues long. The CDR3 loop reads CASSDLGPTGEKLFF. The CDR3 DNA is TGTGCCAGCAGCGACCTGGGGCCGACGGGTGAAAAACTGTTTTTT.

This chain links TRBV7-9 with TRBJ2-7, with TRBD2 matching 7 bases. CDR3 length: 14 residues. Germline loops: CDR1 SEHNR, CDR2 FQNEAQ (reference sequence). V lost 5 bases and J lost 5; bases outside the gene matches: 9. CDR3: CASSNDWGGDEQYF. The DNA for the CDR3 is TGTGCCAGCAGCAATGACTGGGGAGGGGACGAGCAGTACTTC.

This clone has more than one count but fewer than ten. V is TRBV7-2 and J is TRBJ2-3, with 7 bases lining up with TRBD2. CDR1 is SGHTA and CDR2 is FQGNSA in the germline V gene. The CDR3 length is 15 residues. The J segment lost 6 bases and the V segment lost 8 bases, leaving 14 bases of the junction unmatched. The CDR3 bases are TGTGCCAGCGGGGGGGACTACCGACCGGGGGATACGCAGTATTTT. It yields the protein CASGGDYRPGDTQYF.

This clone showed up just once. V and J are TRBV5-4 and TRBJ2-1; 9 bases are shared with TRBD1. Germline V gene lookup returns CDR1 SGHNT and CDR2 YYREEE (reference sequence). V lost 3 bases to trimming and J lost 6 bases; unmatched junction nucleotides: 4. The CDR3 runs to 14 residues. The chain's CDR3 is CASSSPGQGNEQFF. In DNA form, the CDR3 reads TGTGCCAGCAGCTCCCCGGGACAGGGCAATGAGCAGTTCTTC.

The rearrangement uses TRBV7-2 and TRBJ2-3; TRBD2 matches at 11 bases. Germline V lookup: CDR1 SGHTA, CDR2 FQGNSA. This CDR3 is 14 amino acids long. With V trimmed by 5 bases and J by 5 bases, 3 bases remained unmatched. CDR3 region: CASSRLAGLDTQYF. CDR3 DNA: TGTGCCAGCAGCCGACTAGCGGGGTTAGATACGCAGTATTTT.

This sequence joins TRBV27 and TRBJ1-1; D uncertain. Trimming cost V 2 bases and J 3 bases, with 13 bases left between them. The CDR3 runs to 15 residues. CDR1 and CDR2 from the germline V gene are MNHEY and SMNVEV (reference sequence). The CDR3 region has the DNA TGTGCCAGCAGTTTAGGAGGTAACACTTACACTGAAGCTTTCTTT. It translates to CASSLGGNTYTEAFF.

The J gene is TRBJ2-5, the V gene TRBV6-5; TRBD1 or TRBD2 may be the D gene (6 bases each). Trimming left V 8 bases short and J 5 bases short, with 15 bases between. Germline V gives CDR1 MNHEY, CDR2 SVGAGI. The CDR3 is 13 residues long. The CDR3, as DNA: TGTGCCAGCTCCCGGGGGCCTGGGGAGACCCAGTACTTC. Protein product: CASSRGPGETQYF.

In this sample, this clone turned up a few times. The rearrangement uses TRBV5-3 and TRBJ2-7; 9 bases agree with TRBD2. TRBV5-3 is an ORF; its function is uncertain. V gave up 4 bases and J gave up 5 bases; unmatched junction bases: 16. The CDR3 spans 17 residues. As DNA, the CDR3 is TGTGCCAGAAGCCACGACGGGAGGAGCGGGAGGTCCCACGAGCAGTACTTC. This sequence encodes CARSHDGRSGRSHEQYF.

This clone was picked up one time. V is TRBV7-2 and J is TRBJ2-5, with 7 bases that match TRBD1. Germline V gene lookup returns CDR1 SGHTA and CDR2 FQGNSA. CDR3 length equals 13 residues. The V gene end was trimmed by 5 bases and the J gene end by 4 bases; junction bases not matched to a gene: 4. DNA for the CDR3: TGTGCCAGCAGCCTCCGACAGGGAGAGACCCAGTACTTC. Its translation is CASSLRQGETQYF.

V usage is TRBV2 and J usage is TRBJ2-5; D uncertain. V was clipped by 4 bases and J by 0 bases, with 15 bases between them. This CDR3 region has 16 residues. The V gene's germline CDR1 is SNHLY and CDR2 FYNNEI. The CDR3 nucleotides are TGTGCCAGCAGTGGGGCGGCTCACTTGTACCAAGAGACCCAGTACTTC. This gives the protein CASSGAAHLYQETQYF.

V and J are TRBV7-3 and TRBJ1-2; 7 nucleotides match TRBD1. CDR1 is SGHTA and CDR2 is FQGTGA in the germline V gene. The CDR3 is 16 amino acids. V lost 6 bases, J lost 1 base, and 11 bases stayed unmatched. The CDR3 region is CASSRSKGTVNYGYTF. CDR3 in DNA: TGTGCCAGCAGTCGATCTAAAGGGACAGTTAACTATGGCTACACCTTC.

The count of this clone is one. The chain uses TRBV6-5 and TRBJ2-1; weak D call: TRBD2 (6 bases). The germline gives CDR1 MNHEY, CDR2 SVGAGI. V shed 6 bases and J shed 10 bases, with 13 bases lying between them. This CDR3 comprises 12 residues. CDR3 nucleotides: TGTGCCAGCAGCCGGGGACTCCACGAGCAGTTCTTC. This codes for CASSRGLHEQFF.

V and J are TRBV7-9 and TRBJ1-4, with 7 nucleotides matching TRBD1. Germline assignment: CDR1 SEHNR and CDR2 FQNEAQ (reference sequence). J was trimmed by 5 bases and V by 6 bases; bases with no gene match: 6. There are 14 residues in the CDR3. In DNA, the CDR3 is TGTGCCAGCAGATCCGACAGGGTAAATGAAAAACTGTTTTTT. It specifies CASRSDRVNEKLFF. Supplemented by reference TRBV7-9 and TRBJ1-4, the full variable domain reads DTGVSQNPRHKITKRGQNVTFRCDPISEHNRLYWYRQTLGQGPEFLTYFQNEAQLEKSRLLSDRFSAERPKGSFSTLEIQRTEQGDSAMYLCASRSDRVNEKLFFGSGTQLSVL.

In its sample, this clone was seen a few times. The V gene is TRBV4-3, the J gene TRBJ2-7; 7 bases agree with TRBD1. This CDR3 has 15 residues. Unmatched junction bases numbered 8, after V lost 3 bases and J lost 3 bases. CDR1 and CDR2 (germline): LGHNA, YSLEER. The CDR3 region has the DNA TGCGCCAGCAGCCAGGACAGGTACAAAATCTACGAGCAGTACTTC. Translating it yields CASSQDRYKIYEQYF.

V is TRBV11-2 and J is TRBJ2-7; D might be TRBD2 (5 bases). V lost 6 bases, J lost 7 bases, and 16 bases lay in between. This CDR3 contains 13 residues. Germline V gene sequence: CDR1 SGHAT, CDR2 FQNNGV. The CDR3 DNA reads TGTGCCAGCAGGCACTCGGGAACGGGGGAGCAGTACTTC. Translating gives CASRHSGTGEQYF.

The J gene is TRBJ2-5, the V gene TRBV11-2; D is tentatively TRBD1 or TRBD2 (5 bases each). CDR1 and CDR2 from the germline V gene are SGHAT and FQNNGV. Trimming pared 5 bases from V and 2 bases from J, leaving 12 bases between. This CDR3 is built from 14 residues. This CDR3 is CASSLGGVQETQYF. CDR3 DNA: TGTGCCAGCAGCCTTGGGGGAGTACAAGAGACCCAGTACTTC.

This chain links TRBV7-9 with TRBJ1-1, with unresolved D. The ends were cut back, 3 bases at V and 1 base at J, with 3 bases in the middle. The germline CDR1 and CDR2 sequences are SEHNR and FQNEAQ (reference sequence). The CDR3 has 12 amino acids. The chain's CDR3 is CASSFSNTEAFF. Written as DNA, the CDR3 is TGTGCCAGCAGCTTTTCGAACACTGAAGCTTTCTTT.

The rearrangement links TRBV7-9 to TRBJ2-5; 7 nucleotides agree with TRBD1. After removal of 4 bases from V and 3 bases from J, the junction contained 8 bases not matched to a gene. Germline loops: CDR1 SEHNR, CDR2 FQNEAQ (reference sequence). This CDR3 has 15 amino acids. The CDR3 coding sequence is TGTGCCAGCAGCTCGATTTGGACAGGAGAAGAGACCCAGTACTTC. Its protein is CASSSIWTGEETQYF.

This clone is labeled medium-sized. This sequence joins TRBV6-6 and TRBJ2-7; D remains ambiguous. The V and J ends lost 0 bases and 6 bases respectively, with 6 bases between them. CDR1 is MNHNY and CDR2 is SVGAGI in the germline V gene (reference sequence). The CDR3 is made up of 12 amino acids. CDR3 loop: CASSYSLLEQYF. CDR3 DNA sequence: TGTGCCAGCAGTTACTCGCTTCTCGAGCAGTACTTC.

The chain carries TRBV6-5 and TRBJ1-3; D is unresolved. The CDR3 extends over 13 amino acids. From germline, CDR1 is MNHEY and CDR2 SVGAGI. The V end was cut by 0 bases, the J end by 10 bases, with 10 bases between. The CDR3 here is CASSYSQVATIYF. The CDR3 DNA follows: TGTGCCAGCAGTTACTCGCAGGTCGCTACCATATATTTT.

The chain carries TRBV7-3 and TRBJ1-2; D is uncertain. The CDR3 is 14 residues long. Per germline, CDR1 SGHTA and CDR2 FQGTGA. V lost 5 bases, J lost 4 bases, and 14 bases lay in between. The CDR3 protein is CASSLNSGSYGYTF. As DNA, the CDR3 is TGTGCCAGCAGCCTTAATTCCGGGAGCTATGGCTACACCTTC. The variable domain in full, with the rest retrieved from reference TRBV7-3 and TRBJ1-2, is GAGVSQTPSNKVTEKGKYVELRCDPISGHTALYWYRQSLGQGPEFLIYFQGTGAADDSGLPNDRFFAVRPEGSVSTLKIQRTERGDSAVYLCASSLNSGSYGYTFGSGTRLTVV.